What follows describes a single TCR beta chain. Its specificity is unknown. This sample was taken from a study of T and B cells in COVID-19 patients. Study-wide background: Peripheral blood came from COVID-19 patients with active infection or after recovery. Median age was approximately 33 years in the recovered cohort and 67 years in the active-infection cohort.

Regarding the study as a whole: Sorted SARS-CoV-2-responsive or tetramer+ T cells and CD4+, regulatory and CD8+ subsets were not yet sequenced.

From blood, roughly 240-550 ng of genomic DNA served as TRB template. Multiplex PCR with BIOMED2 TRB-A/B primer pools amplified TRB rearrangements. TCRdb re-analysed the multiplex PCR reads in MiXCR, keeping a single row per CDR3 protein. In the table there are 7,000 or so distinct CDR3 sequences, roughly 26% of which are singletons. The germline V gene encodes CDR1 MNHEY and CDR2 SVGEGT. CDR3 length: 13 amino acids. After removal of 4 bases from V and 12 bases from J, the junction contained 8 bases not matched to a gene. The specimen was blood. The sequence was collected from a human donor with active COVID-19. The chain joins TRBV6-2 or TRBV6-3 to TRBJ1-4; 7 bases are a match to TRBD1. The CDR3 DNA is TGTGCCAGCAGTTCCGGGAGAGGGGGCGAACTGTTTTTT. Translated: CASSSGRGGELFF.